This T cell receptor beta chain was sequenced for a study of blood T cell repertoires in COVID-19. Seattle's cohort entered during active infection and was followed longitudinally. Clones were read by immunoSEQ multiplex PCR, and TCRdb kept only the in-frame ones, dropping some. The sample lists 85,000 to 100,000 clones, about 91% occurring once. Trimming took off 1 base at V and 7 bases at J, with 7 bases between the two ends. Germline CDR1 reads SGHAT; CDR2 reads FQNNGV. The CDR3 sequence is 12 residues long. The sequenced sample consisted of peripheral blood. The chain combines TRBV11-2 with TRBJ1-2; D gene unclear. The origin of this receptor is a man aged 45-65 years with COVID-19, enrolled during active disease. The CDR3 protein is CASSLVSRGYTF. The CDR3, as DNA: TGTGCCAGCAGCTTAGTCTCCCGTGGCTACACCTTC.